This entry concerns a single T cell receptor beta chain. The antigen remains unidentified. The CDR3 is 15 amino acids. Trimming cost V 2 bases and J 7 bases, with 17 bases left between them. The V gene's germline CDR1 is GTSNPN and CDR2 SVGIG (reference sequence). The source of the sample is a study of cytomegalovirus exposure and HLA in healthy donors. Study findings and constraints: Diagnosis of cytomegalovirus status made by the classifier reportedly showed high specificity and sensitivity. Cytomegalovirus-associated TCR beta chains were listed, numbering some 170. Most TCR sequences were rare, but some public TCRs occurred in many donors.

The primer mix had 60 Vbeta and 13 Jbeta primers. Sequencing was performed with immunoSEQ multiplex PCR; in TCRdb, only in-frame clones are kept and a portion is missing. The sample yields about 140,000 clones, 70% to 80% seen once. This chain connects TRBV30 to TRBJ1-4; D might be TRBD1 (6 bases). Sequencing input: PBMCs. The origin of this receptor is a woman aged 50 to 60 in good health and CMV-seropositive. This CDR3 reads CAWSSHRAQGEKLFF. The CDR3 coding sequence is TGTGCCTGGAGTTCCCACCGGGCACAGGGTGAAAAACTGTTTTTT.